Following are 6 T cell receptor beta chains from one sample sequenced in a study of blood T cell repertoires in COVID-19. Clones were read by immunoSEQ multiplex PCR, and TCRdb kept only the in-frame ones, dropping some. The sample records 200,000 to 250,000 clones, around 89% being singletons. Sequenced input: peripheral blood. The origin of the receptors is a man between 25 and 39 years old with COVID-19, enrolled during active disease.

This chain connects TRBV2 to TRBJ1-5; D unclear. Germline V CDR1 and CDR2: SNHLY, FYNNEI. The CDR3 is made up of 13 amino acids. V was trimmed by 2 bases and J by 6 bases, leaving 8 bases between them. This CDR3 is CASSEYTTQPQHF. The CDR3 region has the DNA TGTGCCAGCAGTGAATATACTACTCAGCCCCAGCATTTT.

The CDR3: CASSAQLSRGFGKNIQYF. CDR3 DNA: TGTGCCAGCAGCGCACAACTGAGCAGGGGTTTCGGCAAAAACATTCAGTACTTC. V gene TRBV9 combines with J gene TRBJ2-4; possible D gene TRBD1, 6 bases. Germline V gene data show CDR1 as SGDLS and CDR2 as YYNGEE. The CDR3 runs 18 residues. Trimming shortened V by 3 bases and J by 3 bases, and 22 bases separated the two germline ends. Full variable domain (rest looked up from reference TRBV9 and TRBJ2-4): DSGVTQTPKHLITATGQRVTLRCSPRSGDLSVYWYQQSLDQGLQFLIQYYNGEERAKGNILERFSAQQFPDLHSELNLSSLELGDSALYFCASSAQLSRGFGKNIQYFGAGTRLSVL.

This chain joins TRBV18 and TRBJ1-6; D is perhaps TRBD1 (6 bases). The CDR3 sequence is 19 residues long. V shed 0 bases and J shed 0 bases, with 15 bases lying between them. Germline CDR1 and CDR2: KGHSH and LQKENI. The CDR3 DNA reads TGTGCCAGCTCACCACCGAGACAGGTTACGAGCTCCTATAATTCACCCCTCCACTTT. Translated: CASSPPRQVTSSYNSPLHF.

The table lists this clone with a count of one. The chain joins TRBV15 to TRBJ1-5; the D is unclear. The CDR3 runs 16 residues. The germline gives CDR1 LNHNV, CDR2 YYDKDF (reference sequence). The V and J ends lost 0 bases and 5 bases respectively, with 14 bases between them. As DNA, the CDR3 is TGTGCCACCAGCAGAGATTTCGGCATAGACTATCAGCCCCAGCATTTT. Translated: CATSRDFGIDYQPQHF.

J is TRBJ1-2 and V is TRBV7-2; 9 positions agree with TRBD1. With 1 base clipped from V and 8 bases from J, the junction kept 5 bases outside the gene matches. The CDR3 extends over 14 amino acids. From germline, CDR1 is SGHTA and CDR2 FQGNSA. The CDR3 spells CASSLDTGGRGYTF. In nucleotides, the CDR3 is TGTGCCAGCAGCTTAGATACAGGGGGCCGCGGCTACACCTTC.

This clone was seen a handful of times. The identical CDR3 is also encoded by other nucleotide sequences in the sample. This rearrangement joins TRBV6-2 or TRBV6-3 to TRBJ1-5; 7 bases are a match to TRBD1. Germline assignment: CDR1 MNHEY and CDR2 SVGEGT. V lost 2 bases and J lost 4; bases outside the gene matches: 5. CDR3 length equals 15 residues. CDR3 sequence: CASSYLGQKNQPQHF. In nucleotides, the CDR3 is TGTGCCAGCAGTTACCTGGGACAGAAAAATCAGCCCCAGCATTTT.